This T cell receptor beta chain is from a study of a mutant IDH1 vaccine in newly diagnosed glioma. Study-wide context: Vaccination started 4-6 weeks after radiotherapy alone, or with temozolomide cycles. Before enrollment, the patients had been treated with radiotherapy alone, temozolomide alone, or both together. Most of them had received both.

Note on this clone: As yet, its antigen is unknown. At one boundary the junction diverges from the germline segment, which might be a read error.

Assay: immunoSEQ multiplex PCR; the TCRdb copy retains only in-frame clones and omits some. The sample has 30,000 to 35,000 clones; around 90% are singletons. Germline assignment: CDR1 SGHDT and CDR2 YYEEEE. CDR3 length: 14 residues. This sample's time point: week 11, during vaccination. Vaccination used 300 ug of mutant IDH1 20-mer peptide per dose, with topical imiquimod. This material consisted of PBMCs, taken from a glioma patient whose treatment included an IDH1 peptide vaccine. This sequence originates from a man aged 18 to 30 with glioma. The V call is TRBV5-6, the J call TRBJ1-2; 9 bases agree with TRBD1. The CDR3 reads CASSRSVGDRVVAF. The CDR3 coding sequence is TGTGCCAGCAGTCGCTCCGTCGGGGACAGGGTTGTTGCCTTC.